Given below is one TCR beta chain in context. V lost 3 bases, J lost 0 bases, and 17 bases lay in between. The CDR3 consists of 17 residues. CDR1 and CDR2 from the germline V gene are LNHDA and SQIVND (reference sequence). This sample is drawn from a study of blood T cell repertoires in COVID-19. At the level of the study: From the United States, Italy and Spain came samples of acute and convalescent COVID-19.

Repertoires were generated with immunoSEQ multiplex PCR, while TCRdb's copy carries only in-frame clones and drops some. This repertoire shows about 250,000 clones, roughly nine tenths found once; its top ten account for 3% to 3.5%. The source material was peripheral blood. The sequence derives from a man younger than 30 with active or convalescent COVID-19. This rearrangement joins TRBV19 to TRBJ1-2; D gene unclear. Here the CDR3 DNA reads TGTGCCAGTAGTATTATGATCCAGTCCTTCTCTAACTATGGCTACACCTTC. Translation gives CASSIMIQSFSNYGYTF. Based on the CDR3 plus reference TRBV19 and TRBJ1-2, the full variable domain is DGGITQSPKYLFRKEGQNVTLSCEQNLNHDAMYWYRQDPGQGLRLIYYSQIVNDFQKGDIAEGYSVSREKKESFPLTVTSAQKNPTAFYLCASSIMIQSFSNYGYTFGSGTRLTVV.